What follows are 15 T cell receptor beta chains derived from one specimen sequenced in a study of T cell responses to AZD1222 COVID-19 vaccine (dated by TCRdb to about 2021). The label giving this sample's time point can be read as: baseline before first vaccination. The library was built by means of the immunoSEQ multiplex PCR assay. In its TCRdb copy, this immuneACCESS table keeps in-frame sequences only and misses some clones. Where compared with another copy, unresolved V genes explain less than half of these, and the others have no known cause. The sample table lists about 100,000 clones, over 90% of them with a count of one. Less than 6.5% of the sample belongs to the ten largest clones. The sequences come from peripheral blood, collected on day 0 of AZD1222 vaccination. These receptors were collected from an adult in good health.

This clone is a singleton in its sample. The rearrangement links TRBV18 to TRBJ1-5; 9 nucleotides match TRBD1. Germline loops: CDR1 KGHSH, CDR2 LQKENI. Trimming cost V 2 bases and J 7 bases; bases outside gene matches: 12. The CDR3 is 17 amino acids. CDR3 coding DNA: TGTGCCAGCTCACCATTCCGGACAGGGGTGGGAAGCCAGCCCCAGCATTTT. As protein: CASSPFRTGVGSQPQHF.

This chain joins TRBV9 and TRBJ2-7; D gene unclear. This CDR3 has 14 residues. Between the trimmed V and J ends, which lost 0 bases and 5 bases, there was a span of 12 bases. CDR1 is SGDLS and CDR2 is YYNGEE in the germline V gene. The DNA of the CDR3 is TGTGCCAGCAGCGTAGGAGTTGACGGAAACGAGCAGTACTTC. As protein: CASSVGVDGNEQYF.

This clone was seen just once. The chain links TRBV7-9 to TRBJ2-1; 13 nucleotides agree with TRBD2. Unmatched junction bases numbered 5, after V lost 8 bases and J lost 7 bases. CDR1 and CDR2 (germline): SEHNR, FQNEAQ (reference sequence). This CDR3 has 14 residues. CDR3: CASQRTSGSNEQFF. CDR3 coding DNA: TGTGCCAGCCAACGGACTAGCGGGAGTAATGAGCAGTTCTTC.

The CDR3 coding sequence is TGTGCCAGCAGTCCCGGGACAGGGGGCGATAGCTATGGCTACACCTTC. Translating gives CASSPGTGGDSYGYTF. The V gene is TRBV11-2, the J gene TRBJ1-2; 12 bases map to TRBD1. The germline V gene has CDR1 SGHAT and CDR2 FQNNGV. V was pared by 6 bases and J by 4 bases, with 9 bases of the junction left unmatched. The CDR3 sequence is 16 residues long.

The V and J genes are TRBV2 and TRBJ2-1; 8 nucleotides align to TRBD2. CDR1 and CDR2 (germline): SNHLY, FYNNEI. J gave up 10 bases and V 6 bases, and 11 bases lay outside the gene matches. CDR3 length: 14 amino acids. CDR3 DNA: TGTGCCAGCAGAGCCAGCACTAGCGGAGGAGAGCAGTTCTTC. Translating gives CASRASTSGGEQFF. The full variable domain, rest sourced from reference TRBV2 and TRBJ2-1, is EPEVTQTPSHQVTQMGQEVILRCVPISNHLYFYWYRQILGQKVEFLVSFYNNEISEKSEIFDDQFSVERPDGSNFTLKIRSTKLEDSAMYFCASRASTSGGEQFFGPGTRLTVL.

This rearrangement joins TRBV2 to TRBJ2-3; D is unclear. V lost 4 bases to trimming and J lost 6 bases, with 11 bases between them. Germline values: CDR1 SNHLY, CDR2 FYNNEI. The length of the CDR3 is 13 residues. CDR3 in DNA: TGTGCCAGCAGTGTGATTCTGGAGGATACGCAGTATTTT. It specifies CASSVILEDTQYF.

The V call is TRBV19, the J call TRBJ2-5; 7 bases map to TRBD2. The CDR3 runs to 13 residues. CDR1 and CDR2 from the germline V gene are LNHDA and SQIVND (reference sequence). Losses at the gene ends were 6 bases for V and 1 base for J; bases not matched to a gene: 2. The CDR3 nucleotides are TGTGCCAGTAGATCTAGCGGCCAAGAGACCCAGTACTTC. Translating it yields CASRSSGQETQYF.

V usage is TRBV6-5 and J usage is TRBJ1-2, with D possibly matching TRBD1 (5 bases). Deletions cut 2 bases from V and 6 bases from J, with 10 bases between. CDR1 and CDR2 from the germline V gene are MNHEY and SVGAGI. CDR3 length: 13 residues. CDR3 DNA: TGTGCCAGCAGTTACCCAGGCAGGGATGGCTACACCTTC. This sequence encodes CASSYPGRDGYTF.

The chain links TRBV28 to TRBJ2-7; the match to TRBD1 covers 7 bases. This CDR3 spans 16 amino acids. V shed 2 bases and J 0 bases; nucleotides not matched to a gene: 7. Germline CDR1 MDHEN, CDR2 SYDVKM. CDR3 amino acids: CASSLTGVLDSYEQYF. For the CDR3, the DNA is TGTGCCAGCAGTTTAACAGGGGTCCTCGACTCCTACGAGCAGTACTTC.

This clone was recorded only once. The rearrangement uses TRBV7-9 and TRBJ2-1; 11 bases match TRBD2. The CDR3 has 17 amino acids. Germline-derived CDR1 and CDR2 are SEHNR and FQNEAQ (reference sequence). Trimming cost V 6 bases and J 7 bases; bases outside gene matches: 14. CDR3 in amino acids: CASRPNLAGGPSNEQFF. CDR3 sequence (DNA): TGTGCCAGCAGGCCGAATTTAGCGGGAGGGCCTTCGAATGAGCAGTTCTTC.

V and J are TRBV7-3 and TRBJ1-2, with 8 positions matching TRBD1. Germline values: CDR1 SGHTA, CDR2 FQGTGA. The CDR3 extends over 13 amino acids. The V and J ends lost 4 bases and 9 bases, in that order; junction bases with no gene match: 7. CDR3 in DNA: TGTGCCAGCAGCTACGGACAGGGTGGCAGCTACACCTTC. It encodes CASSYGQGGSYTF.

The V gene is TRBV10-3, the J gene TRBJ1-4; the D is unclear. From germline, CDR1 is ENHRY and CDR2 SYGVKD. Trimming took off 0 bases at V and 9 bases at J, with 17 bases between the two ends. The CDR3 consists of 16 residues. The CDR3 DNA sequence: TGTGCCATCAGTGAGTCGAGTGGACCGGCGGATAAAAAACTGTTTTTT. Translation: CAISESSGPADKKLFF.

The V gene is TRBV5-1, the J gene TRBJ1-5; D not certain. Looked up from germline, CDR1 is SGHRS and CDR2 is YFSETQ. With 4 bases removed from V and 8 bases from J, the gap between germline ends came to 7 bases. This CDR3 contains 11 residues. CDR3 in DNA: TGCGCCAGCAGCCCGCGTAAGCCCCAGCATTTT. Its translation is CASSPRKPQHF.

This clone is a singleton in its sample. The V gene is TRBV4-1, the J gene TRBJ1-2, with no clear D. The CDR3 contains 14 residues. Germline assignment: CDR1 MGHRA and CDR2 YSYEKL. Deletions cut 0 bases from V and 6 bases from J, with 11 bases between. CDR3 DNA sequence: TGCGCCAGCAGCCAAGATGCAGTCCGCGATGGCTACACCTTC. Translated: CASSQDAVRDGYTF.

DNA for the CDR3: TGTGCCAGTAGTTGGGAAGGTATTCATCAGCCCCAGCATTTT. This translates into CASSWEGIHQPQHF. This chain joins TRBV19 and TRBJ1-5; D ambiguous. The CDR3 loop spans 14 amino acids. V was clipped by 5 bases and J by 5 bases, with 13 bases between them. Germline values: CDR1 LNHDA, CDR2 SQIVND (reference sequence).